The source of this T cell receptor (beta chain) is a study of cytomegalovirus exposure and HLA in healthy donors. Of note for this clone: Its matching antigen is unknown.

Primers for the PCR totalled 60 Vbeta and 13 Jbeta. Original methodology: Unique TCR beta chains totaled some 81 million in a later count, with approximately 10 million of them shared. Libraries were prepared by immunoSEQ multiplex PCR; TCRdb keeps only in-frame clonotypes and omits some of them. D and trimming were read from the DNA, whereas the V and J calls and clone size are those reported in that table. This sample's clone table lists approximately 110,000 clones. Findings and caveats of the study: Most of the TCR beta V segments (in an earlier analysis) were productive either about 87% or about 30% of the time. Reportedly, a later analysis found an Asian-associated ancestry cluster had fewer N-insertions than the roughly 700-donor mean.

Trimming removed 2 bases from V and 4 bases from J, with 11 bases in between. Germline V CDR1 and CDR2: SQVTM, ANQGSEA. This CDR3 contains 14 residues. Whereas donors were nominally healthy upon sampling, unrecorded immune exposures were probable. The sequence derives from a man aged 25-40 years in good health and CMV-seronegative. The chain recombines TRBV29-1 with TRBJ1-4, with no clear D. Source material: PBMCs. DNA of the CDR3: TGCAGCGTTGAATCGCGGGATGGTAATGAAAAACTGTTTTTT. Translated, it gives CSVESRDGNEKLFF.